This note documents a single T cell receptor (beta chain) sequence. Recruitment covered roughly 24 US areas and drew participants whose ages spanned about 18 to 95 years. This entry comes from a study of blood T cell repertoires in COVID-19. The CDR3 consists of 18 residues. The germline gives CDR1 SGHDT, CDR2 YYEEEE. V was pared by 3 bases and J by 0 bases, with 9 bases of the junction left unmatched. Methods used by the authors: Estimation of nucleated cell counts was performed using reference gene primer amplification. Clones were sequenced by immunoSEQ multiplex PCR, and TCRdb holds only the in-frame ones, with some missing. That table supplies the V and J calls and clone size; D and trimming were determined from the DNA. The sample includes around 500,000 clones, around 87% seen only once; the top ten take about 1.7%.

Sequenced material: PBMCs or T cells enriched from blood (not recorded which). The rearrangement joins TRBV5-6 to TRBJ1-5; 10 bases map to TRBD1. The sequence derives from a woman aged 40 to 49 who had recovered from COVID-19. The CDR3 DNA follows: TGTGCCAGCAGCTGGTGGGACAGGGGAGCGCATAGCAATCAGCCCCAGCATTTT. As protein: CASSWWDRGAHSNQPQHF.